Listed here are 10 T cell receptor beta chains from one sample, sequenced in a study of cytomegalovirus exposure and HLA in healthy donors. Researchers ran the PCR with 60 Vbeta and 13 Jbeta primers. Method: immunoSEQ multiplex PCR; TCRdb's copy keeps in-frame clones and lacks some. This sample carries 90,000 to 100,000 clones, approximately 64% of them seen once, and the ten largest clones take 5.9%. The sample consisted of PBMCs. Source of these receptors: a boy younger than 18 in good health and CMV-seropositive.

CDR3 amino acids: CASSQGIGEQYF. CDR3 DNA sequence: TGTGCCAGCAGCCAGGGGATCGGCGAGCAGTACTTC. V is TRBV7-8 and J is TRBJ2-7; D is perhaps TRBD1 (6 bases). CDR1 SGHVS and CDR2 FQNEAQ come from the germline V gene. This CDR3 region has 12 residues. Trimming took off 5 bases at V and 6 bases at J, with 11 bases between the two ends.

The chain joins TRBV7-3 to TRBJ1-5; D gene unclear. Germline V gene sequence: CDR1 SGHTA, CDR2 FQGTGA. Trimming left V 5 bases short and J 9 bases short, with 14 bases between. The CDR3 is 13 amino acids. CDR3 loop: CASSRELGGPQHF. The CDR3, as DNA: TGTGCCAGCAGCCGGGAGTTGGGTGGGCCCCAGCATTTT.

The CDR3, as DNA: TGTGCCAGCAGCTTAGCGGGAGTTGCCAAAAACATTCAGTACTTC. Translated, it gives CASSLAGVAKNIQYF. The chain carries TRBV7-8 and TRBJ2-4, with D perhaps matching TRBD2 (5 bases). CDR1 and CDR2 (germline): SGHVS, FQNEAQ. There are 15 residues in the CDR3. V was pared by 0 bases and J by 1 base, with 7 bases between.

This clone was counted only a few times. This chain uses TRBV5-1 with TRBJ1-2, with a weak D call TRBD1 (5 bases). The CDR3 extends over 14 amino acids. The germline V and J ends were trimmed by 4 bases and 4 bases, with 14 bases remaining between them. Germline V gene data show CDR1 as SGHRS and CDR2 as YFSETQ. DNA for the CDR3: TGCGCCAGCAGCGGTGGGGCAGGTAGCTATGGCTACACCTTC. Its protein product is CASSGGAGSYGYTF.

This clone has just a few counts. This chain links TRBV5-1 with TRBJ2-7; tentatively, D is TRBD2 (5 bases). The ends were cut back, 3 bases at V and 3 bases at J, with 10 bases in the middle. CDR3 length: 13 residues. The germline gives CDR1 SGHRS, CDR2 YFSETQ. The CDR3 here is CASSSTGIYEQYF. DNA of the CDR3: TGCGCCAGCAGCTCGACGGGAATCTACGAGCAGTACTTC.

This chain uses TRBV29-1 with TRBJ2-2, with 8 bases lining up with TRBD2. The CDR3 is 16 amino acids. CDR1 is SQVTM, CDR2 ANQGSEA, per germline. The junction had 10 bases not matched to a gene; V was cut back by 1 base and J by 6 bases. CDR3 sequence (DNA): TGCAGCGTTGAAGCTTTTTGGACTAGCCGGTCCGGGGAGCTGTTTTTT. It yields the protein CSVEAFWTSRSGELFF.

CDR3 loop: CASTAGAGELFF. CDR3 sequence (DNA): TGTGCCAGCACAGCTGGAGCCGGGGAGCTGTTTTTT. This rearrangement joins TRBV6-1 to TRBJ2-2; D unresolved. The length of the CDR3 is 12 residues. Germline loops: CDR1 MNHNS, CDR2 SASEGT. With 7 bases removed from V and 6 bases from J, the gap between germline ends came to 9 bases.

The chain joins TRBV7-9 to TRBJ1-4; the D is unclear. Per the germline V gene, CDR1 is SEHNR and CDR2 is FQNEAQ (reference sequence). This CDR3 is built from 11 residues. Between the trimmed V and J ends, which lost 7 bases and 10 bases, there was a span of 10 bases. In DNA, the CDR3 is TGTGCCAGCACCCCAATCGGAAAACTGTTTTTT. It encodes CASTPIGKLFF.

The chain joins TRBV4-3 to TRBJ2-2; TRBD1 is a possible D gene (5 bases). There are 18 residues in the CDR3. Trimming removed 0 bases at V and 6 bases at J, with 20 bases between. CDR1 is LGHNA and CDR2 is YSLEER in the germline V gene. The CDR3 DNA reads TGCGCCAGCAGCCAAGATTATCGCAGGACAAATTTTGCCGGGGAGCTGTTTTTT. Its translation: CASSQDYRRTNFAGELFF.

The chain has TRBV7-3 and TRBJ1-1, with D possibly matching TRBD1 (5 bases). Looked up from germline, CDR1 is SGHTA and CDR2 is FQGTGA. V shed 4 bases and J shed 0 bases, with 12 bases lying between them. The CDR3 spans 15 residues. In DNA, the CDR3 is TGTGCCAGCAGCTGGGGGGAGGAGATGAACACTGAAGCTTTCTTT. This encodes CASSWGEEMNTEAFF.